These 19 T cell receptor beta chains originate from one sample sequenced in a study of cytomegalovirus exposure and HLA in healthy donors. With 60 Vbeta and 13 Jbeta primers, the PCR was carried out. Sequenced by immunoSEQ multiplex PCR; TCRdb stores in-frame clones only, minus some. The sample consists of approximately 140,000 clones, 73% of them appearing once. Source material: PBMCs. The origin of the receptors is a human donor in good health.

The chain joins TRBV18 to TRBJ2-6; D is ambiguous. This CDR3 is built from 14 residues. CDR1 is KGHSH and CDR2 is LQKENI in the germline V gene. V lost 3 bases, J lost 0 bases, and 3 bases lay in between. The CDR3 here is CASSPYSGANVLTF. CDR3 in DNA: TGTGCCAGCTCACCGTACTCTGGGGCCAACGTCCTGACTTTC. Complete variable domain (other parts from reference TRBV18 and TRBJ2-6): NAGVMQNPRHLVRRRGQEARLRCSPMKGHSHVYWYRQLPEEGLKFMVYLQKENIIDESGMPKERFSAEFPKEGPSILRIQQVVRGDSAAYFCASSPYSGANVLTFGAGSRLTVL.

The CDR3 loop is CASRDTGLETQYF. The CDR3 DNA is TGTGCCAGCAGGGATACAGGGTTAGAGACCCAGTACTTC. The chain is built from TRBV28 and TRBJ2-5, with a possible D match to TRBD1 (6 bases). Germline V gene sequence: CDR1 MDHEN, CDR2 SYDVKM. The CDR3 has 13 amino acids. The V end was cut by 6 bases, the J end by 4 bases, with 12 bases between.

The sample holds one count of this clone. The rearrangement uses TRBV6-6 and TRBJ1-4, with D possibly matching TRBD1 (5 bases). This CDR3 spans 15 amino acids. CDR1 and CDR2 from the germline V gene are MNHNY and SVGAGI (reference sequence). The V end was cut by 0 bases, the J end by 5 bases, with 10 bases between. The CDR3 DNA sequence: TGTGCCAGCAGTTACTCGGGGGGACGCAATGAAAAACTGTTTTTT. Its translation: CASSYSGGRNEKLFF.

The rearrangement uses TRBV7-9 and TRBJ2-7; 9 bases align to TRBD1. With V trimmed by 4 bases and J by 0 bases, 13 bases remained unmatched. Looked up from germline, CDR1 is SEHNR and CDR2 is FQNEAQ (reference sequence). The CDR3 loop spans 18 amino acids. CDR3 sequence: CASSSTTGHRGHSYEQYF. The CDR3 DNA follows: TGTGCCAGCAGCTCGACAACAGGACACAGGGGGCACTCCTACGAGCAGTACTTC. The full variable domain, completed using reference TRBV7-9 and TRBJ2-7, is DTGVSQNPRHKITKRGQNVTFRCDPISEHNRLYWYRQTLGQGPEFLTYFQNEAQLEKSRLLSDRFSAERPKGSFSTLEIQRTEQGDSAMYLCASSSTTGHRGHSYEQYFGPGTRLTVT.

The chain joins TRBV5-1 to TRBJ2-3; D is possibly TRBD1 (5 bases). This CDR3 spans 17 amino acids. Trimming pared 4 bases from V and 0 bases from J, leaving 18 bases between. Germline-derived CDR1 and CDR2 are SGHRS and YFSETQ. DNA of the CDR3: TGCGCCAGCAGCGGGTCCGCCAGGGTCGACAGCACAGATACGCAGTATTTT. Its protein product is CASSGSARVDSTDTQYF. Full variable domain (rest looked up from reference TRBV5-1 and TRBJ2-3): KAGVTQTPRYLIKTRGQQVTLSCSPISGHRSVSWYQQTPGQGLQFLFEYFSETQRNKGNFPGRFSGRQFSNSRSEMNVSTLELGDSALYLCASSGSARVDSTDTQYFGPGTRLTVL.

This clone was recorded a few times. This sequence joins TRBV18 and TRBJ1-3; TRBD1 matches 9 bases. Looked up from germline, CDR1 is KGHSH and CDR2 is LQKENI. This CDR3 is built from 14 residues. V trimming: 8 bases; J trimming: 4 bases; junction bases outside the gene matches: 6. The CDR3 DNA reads TGTGCCAGCCTGACAGGGGGTTCCGGAAACACCATATATTTT. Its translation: CASLTGGSGNTIYF.

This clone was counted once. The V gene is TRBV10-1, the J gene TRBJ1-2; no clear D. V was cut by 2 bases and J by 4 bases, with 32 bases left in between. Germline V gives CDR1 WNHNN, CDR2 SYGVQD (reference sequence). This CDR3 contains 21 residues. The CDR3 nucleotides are TGCGCCAGCAGTGAGAGGAGCGGCGACCCGAACGGCGCAAACAGAGCCTATGGCTACACCTTC. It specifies CASSERSGDPNGANRAYGYTF.

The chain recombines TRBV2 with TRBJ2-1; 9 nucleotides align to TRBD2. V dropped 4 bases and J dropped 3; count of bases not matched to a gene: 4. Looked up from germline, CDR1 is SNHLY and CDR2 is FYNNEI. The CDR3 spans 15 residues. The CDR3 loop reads CASSGISGSYNEQFF. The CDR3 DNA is TGTGCCAGCAGTGGAATTAGCGGGAGCTACAATGAGCAGTTCTTC. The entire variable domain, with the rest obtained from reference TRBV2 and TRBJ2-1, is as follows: EPEVTQTPSHQVTQMGQEVILRCVPISNHLYFYWYRQILGQKVEFLVSFYNNEISEKSEIFDDQFSVERPDGSNFTLKIRSTKLEDSAMYFCASSGISGSYNEQFFGPGTRLTVL.

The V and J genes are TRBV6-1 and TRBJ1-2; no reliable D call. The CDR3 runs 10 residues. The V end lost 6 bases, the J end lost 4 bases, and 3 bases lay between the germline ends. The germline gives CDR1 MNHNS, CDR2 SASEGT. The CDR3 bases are TGTGCCAGCAGCCTCTATGGCTACACCTTC. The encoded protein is CASSLYGYTF.

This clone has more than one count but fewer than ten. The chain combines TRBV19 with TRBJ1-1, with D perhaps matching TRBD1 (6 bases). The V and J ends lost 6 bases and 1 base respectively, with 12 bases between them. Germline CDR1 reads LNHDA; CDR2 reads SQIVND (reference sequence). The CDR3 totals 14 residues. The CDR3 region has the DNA TGTGCCAGTAGCAACCCGACAGGGAACACTGAAGCTTTCTTT. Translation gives CASSNPTGNTEAFF.

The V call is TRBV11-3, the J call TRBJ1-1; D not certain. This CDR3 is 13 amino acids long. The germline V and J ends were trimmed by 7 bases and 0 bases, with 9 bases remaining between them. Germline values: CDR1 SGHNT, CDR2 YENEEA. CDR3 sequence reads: CASTRDMNTEAFF. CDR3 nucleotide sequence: TGTGCCAGCACACGGGATATGAACACTGAAGCTTTCTTT.

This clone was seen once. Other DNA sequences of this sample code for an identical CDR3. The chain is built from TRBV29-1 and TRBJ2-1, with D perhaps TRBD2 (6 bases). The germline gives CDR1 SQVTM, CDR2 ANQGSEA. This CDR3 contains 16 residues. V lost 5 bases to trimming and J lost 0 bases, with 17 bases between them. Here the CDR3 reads CSVSGLASASYNEQFF. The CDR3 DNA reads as TGCAGCGTTTCCGGCTTGGCTAGCGCCTCCTACAATGAGCAGTTCTTC.

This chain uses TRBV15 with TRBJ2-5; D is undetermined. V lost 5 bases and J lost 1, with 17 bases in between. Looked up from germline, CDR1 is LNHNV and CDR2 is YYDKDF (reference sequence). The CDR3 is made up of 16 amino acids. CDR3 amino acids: CATSSYSTAAQETQYF. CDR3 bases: TGTGCCACCAGCTCCTACTCGACGGCGGCCCAAGAGACCCAGTACTTC.

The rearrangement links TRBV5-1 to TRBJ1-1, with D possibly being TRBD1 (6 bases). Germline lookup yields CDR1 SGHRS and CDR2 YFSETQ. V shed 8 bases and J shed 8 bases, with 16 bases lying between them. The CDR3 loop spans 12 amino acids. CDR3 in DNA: TGCGCCAGTAGCGGGGGCTGGGGGGAAGCTTTCTTT. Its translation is CASSGGWGEAFF.

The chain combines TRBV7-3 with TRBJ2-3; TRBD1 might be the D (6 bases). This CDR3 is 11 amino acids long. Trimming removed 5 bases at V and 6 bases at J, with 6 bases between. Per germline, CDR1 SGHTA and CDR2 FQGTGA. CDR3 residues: CASSQGDTQYF. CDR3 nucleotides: TGTGCCAGCAGCCAGGGGGATACGCAGTATTTT. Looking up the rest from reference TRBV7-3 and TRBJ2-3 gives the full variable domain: GAGVSQTPSNKVTEKGKYVELRCDPISGHTALYWYRQSLGQGPEFLIYFQGTGAADDSGLPNDRFFAVRPEGSVSTLKIQRTERGDSAVYLCASSQGDTQYFGPGTRLTVL.

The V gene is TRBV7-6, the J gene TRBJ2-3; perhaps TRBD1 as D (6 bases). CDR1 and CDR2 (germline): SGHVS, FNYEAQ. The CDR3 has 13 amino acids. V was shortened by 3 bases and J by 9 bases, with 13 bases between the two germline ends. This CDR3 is CASSLGAGRTQYF. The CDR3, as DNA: TGTGCCAGCAGCTTGGGGGCGGGCCGGACGCAGTATTTT.

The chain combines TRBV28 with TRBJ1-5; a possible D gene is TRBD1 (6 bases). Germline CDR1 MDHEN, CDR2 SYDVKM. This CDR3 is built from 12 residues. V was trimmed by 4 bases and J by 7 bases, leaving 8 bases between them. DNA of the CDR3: TGTGCCAGCAGTTCCCAGGGGCAGCCCCAGCATTTT. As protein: CASSSQGQPQHF. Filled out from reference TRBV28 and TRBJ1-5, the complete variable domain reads DVKVTQSSRYLVKRTGEKVFLECVQDMDHENMFWYRQDPGLGLRLIYFSYDVKMKEKGDIPEGYSVSREKKERFSLILESASTNQTSMYLCASSSQGQPQHFGDGTRLSIL.

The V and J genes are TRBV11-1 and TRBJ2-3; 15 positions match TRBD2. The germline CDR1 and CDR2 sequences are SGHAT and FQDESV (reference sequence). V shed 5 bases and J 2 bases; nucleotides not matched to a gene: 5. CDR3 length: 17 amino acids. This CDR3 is CASSLGLAGGDTDTQYF. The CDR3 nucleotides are TGTGCCAGCAGCCTTGGACTAGCGGGGGGGGACACAGATACGCAGTATTTT.

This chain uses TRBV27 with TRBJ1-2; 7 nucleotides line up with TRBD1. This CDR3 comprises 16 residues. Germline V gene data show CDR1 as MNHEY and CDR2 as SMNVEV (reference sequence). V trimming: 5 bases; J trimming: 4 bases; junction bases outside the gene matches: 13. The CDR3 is CASSIRQGGGFYGYTF. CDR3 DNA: TGTGCCAGCAGTATCCGACAGGGTGGGGGGTTCTATGGCTACACCTTC.